Reported below is one T cell receptor (beta chain). What it binds is unknown. CDR1 is LGHNA and CDR2 is YSLEER in the germline V gene. The CDR3 contains 18 residues. The V end lost 2 bases, the J end lost 0 bases, and 14 bases lay between the germline ends. This sample is part of a study of OX40 agonist ivuxolimab in advanced cancers. Overall study context: Under the entry rules, prior anti-PD-1, anti-PD-L1 or anti-CTLA-4 therapy was allowed, and 40% had some. Three patients showed partial responses: one hepatocellular carcinoma and two cutaneous melanoma cases. Points from the study as a whole: Compared with CD4+, CD8+ T cells on average had more expanded clones.

Produced via immunoSEQ multiplex PCR; TCRdb's table is partial and in-frame only. The table includes around 95,000 clones, just under 95% detected once. V usage is TRBV4-3 and J usage is TRBJ1-6; D call uncertain. The clonotype originates from an adult with an advanced solid tumor such as melanoma, head and neck, liver or kidney cancer. The sequenced sample was CD4+ or CD8+ T cells sorted from blood, obtained in a trial of the OX40 agonist ivuxolimab. The CDR3 DNA sequence: TGCGCCAGCAGCCAAAACCCCGGTGGGAGCTCCTATAATTCACCCCTCCACTTT. This codes for CASSQNPGGSSYNSPLHF.